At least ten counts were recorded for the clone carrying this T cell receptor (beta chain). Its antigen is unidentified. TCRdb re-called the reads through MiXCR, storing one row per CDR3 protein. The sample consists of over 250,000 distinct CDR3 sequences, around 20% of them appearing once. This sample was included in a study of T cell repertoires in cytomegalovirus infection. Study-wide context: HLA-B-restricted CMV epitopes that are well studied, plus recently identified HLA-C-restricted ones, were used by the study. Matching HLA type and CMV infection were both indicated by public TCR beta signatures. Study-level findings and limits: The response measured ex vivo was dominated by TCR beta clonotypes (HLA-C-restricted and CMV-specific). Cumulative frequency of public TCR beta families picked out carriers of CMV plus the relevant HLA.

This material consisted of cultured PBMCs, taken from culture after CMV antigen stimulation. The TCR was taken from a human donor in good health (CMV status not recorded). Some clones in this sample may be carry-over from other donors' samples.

This CDR3 reads CASSFPGNEQFF. As DNA, the CDR3 is TGTGCCAGCAGCTTCCCGGGAAACGAGCAGTTCTTC. The chain links TRBV7-9 to TRBJ2-1, with D possibly matching TRBD2 (5 bases). The CDR3 sequence is 12 residues long. Trimming removed 3 bases at V and 10 bases at J, with 10 bases between. Germline V gene sequence: CDR1 SEHNR, CDR2 FQNEAQ (reference sequence).